The T cell receptor (beta chain) described here comes from a study of blood T cell repertoires in COVID-19. Study-wide background: Sites in the United States, Italy and Spain provided acute and convalescent COVID-19 samples. T cells, B-cell-depleted T cells, or PBMCs provided the cDNA or gDNA that served as material.

Patients in Seattle were enrolled during active infection, then followed longitudinally. Generated by immunoSEQ multiplex PCR, the TCRdb table keeps only in-frame clones and is missing some. Of some 22,000 clones listed, around nine tenths were seen once; the top ten hold 27%. The CDR3 runs 15 residues. The V gene end was trimmed by 4 bases and the J gene end by 2 bases; junction bases not matched to a gene: 1. In germline, CDR1 is KGHSH, CDR2 LQKENI. J is TRBJ1-4 and V is TRBV18; TRBD1 aligns across 10 bases. Sequenced sample: peripheral blood. This TCR derives from a man in his 70s with COVID-19, enrolled during active disease. The CDR3 DNA follows: TGTGCCAGCTCACTGACAGGGGGCACTAATGAAAAACTGTTTTTT. This encodes CASSLTGGTNEKLFF. Drawing the rest from reference TRBV18 and TRBJ1-4, the complete variable domain is NAGVMQNPRHLVRRRGQEARLRCSPMKGHSHVYWYRQLPEEGLKFMVYLQKENIIDESGMPKERFSAEFPKEGPSILRIQQVVRGDSAAYFCASSLTGGTNEKLFFGSGTQLSVL.